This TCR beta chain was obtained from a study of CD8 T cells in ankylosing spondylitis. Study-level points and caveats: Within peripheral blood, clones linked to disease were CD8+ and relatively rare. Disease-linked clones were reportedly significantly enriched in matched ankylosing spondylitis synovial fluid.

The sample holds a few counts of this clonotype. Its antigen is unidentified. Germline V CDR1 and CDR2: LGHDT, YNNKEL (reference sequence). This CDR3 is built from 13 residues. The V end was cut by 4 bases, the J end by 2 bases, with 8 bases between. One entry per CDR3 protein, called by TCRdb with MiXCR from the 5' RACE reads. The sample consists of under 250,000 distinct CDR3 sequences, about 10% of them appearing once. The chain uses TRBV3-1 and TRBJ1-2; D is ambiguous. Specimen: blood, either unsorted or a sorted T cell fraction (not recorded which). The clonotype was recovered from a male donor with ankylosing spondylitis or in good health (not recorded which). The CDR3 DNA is TGTGCCAGCAGCCGCCGGGCAAACTATGGCTACACCTTC. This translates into CASSRRANYGYTF.